The 25 T cell receptor beta chains listed next were all sequenced from one sample in a study of Ad26.COV2.S vaccination and SARS-CoV-2 variants. Here immunoSEQ multiplex PCR was the method, and the copy in TCRdb shows in-frame clones only, minus some. The sample has about 440,000 clones; 70% to 90% are singletons. Documented treatment: around 19 received Ad26.COV2.S at low or high dose, single or two shots; a few received placebo; per-sample allocation not given. Sampling was done on day 63 after the first vaccine or placebo injection. This material consisted of peripheral blood, taken in a trial of Ad26.COV2.S vaccine versus placebo. The receptors were sampled from a person between 18 and 60 years old who received the Ad26.COV2.S COVID-19 vaccine or a placebo.

J is TRBJ2-7 and V is TRBV4-3; D perhaps matches TRBD1 (5 bases). The CDR3 has 15 residues. Trimming shortened V by 1 base and J by 0 bases, and 10 bases separated the two germline ends. The germline V gene encodes CDR1 LGHNA and CDR2 YSLEER. The CDR3 here is CASSQVSDSSYEQYF. DNA of the CDR3: TGCGCCAGCAGCCAAGTGTCAGACAGCTCCTACGAGCAGTACTTC.

The rearrangement uses TRBV11-2 and TRBJ1-1; perhaps TRBD1 as D (6 bases). The V gene's germline CDR1 is SGHAT and CDR2 FQNNGV. The germline V and J ends were trimmed by 5 bases and 5 bases, with 15 bases remaining between them. CDR3 length: 14 residues. CDR3 region: CASSRRDTRTEAFF. CDR3 nucleotide sequence: TGTGCCAGCAGCCGCCGGGACACCAGAACTGAAGCTTTCTTT.

The J gene is TRBJ1-2, the V gene TRBV28; D not resolved. V dropped 2 bases and J dropped 7 bases, with 14 bases sitting between them. Germline assignment: CDR1 MDHEN and CDR2 SYDVKM. The CDR3 is made up of 14 amino acids. CDR3 DNA sequence: TGTGCCAGCAGTTTAGCCGGACCTATCCTTGGCTACACCTTC. Translation: CASSLAGPILGYTF.

This chain links TRBV28 with TRBJ2-7; 10 positions match TRBD2. The germline CDR1 and CDR2 sequences are MDHEN and SYDVKM. Germline trimming cut 8 bases from V and 2 bases from J; bases unmatched to any gene: 9. CDR3 length equals 15 residues. CDR3 loop: CASEASGSSPYEQYF. Written as DNA, the CDR3 is TGTGCCAGCGAGGCTAGCGGGAGTTCTCCCTACGAGCAGTACTTC.

The gene calls are TRBV6-5 and TRBJ1-1; D call uncertain. V lost 8 bases and J 9 bases, leaving 19 bases between the germline ends. This CDR3 has 13 residues. Germline V lookup: CDR1 MNHEY, CDR2 SVGAGI. This CDR3 reads CASSERDKLKAFF. CDR3 DNA sequence: TGTGCCAGCTCTGAGAGGGATAAACTGAAAGCTTTCTTT.

The chain has TRBV29-1 and TRBJ1-1, with 7 bases aligning to TRBD1. Germline CDR1 SQVTM, CDR2 ANQGSEA. Losses at the gene ends were 0 bases for V and 7 bases for J; bases not matched to a gene: 5. The CDR3 consists of 13 residues. CDR3 protein: CSVEDRDSYEAFF. The CDR3 region has the DNA TGCAGCGTTGAAGATCGGGACAGCTATGAAGCTTTCTTT.

The gene calls are TRBV28 and TRBJ1-5, with D tentatively TRBD1 (5 bases). The length of the CDR3 is 17 residues. V shed 3 bases and J shed 0 bases, with 15 bases lying between them. Germline V lookup: CDR1 MDHEN, CDR2 SYDVKM. The CDR3 loop reads CASSFNRLGDSNQPQHF. CDR3 sequence (DNA): TGTGCCAGCAGTTTTAACAGGTTAGGAGATAGCAATCAGCCCCAGCATTTT.

The chain uses TRBV19 and TRBJ1-5; TRBD1 aligns across 10 bases. The length of the CDR3 is 14 residues. Trimming took 6 bases from V and 9 from J; bases not matched to a gene: 8. Per germline, CDR1 LNHDA and CDR2 SQIVND (reference sequence). The CDR3, as DNA: TGTGCCAGTAGGGACAGGGGGGGATCGGGGCCCCAGCATTTT. Translated, it gives CASRDRGGSGPQHF.

Here the CDR3 reads CASSLVGKRLAGVADEQFF. CDR3 bases: TGCGCCAGCAGCCTGGTGGGGAAACGACTAGCGGGAGTCGCGGATGAGCAGTTCTTC. This chain links TRBV5-1 with TRBJ2-1; the match to TRBD2 covers 12 bases. Germline loops: CDR1 SGHRS, CDR2 YFSETQ. The CDR3 has 19 residues. The V gene end was trimmed by 4 bases and the J gene end by 8 bases; junction bases not matched to a gene: 19.

The chain is built from TRBV27 and TRBJ1-1, with a tentative D call TRBD1 (6 bases). The CDR3 sequence is 16 residues long. In germline, CDR1 is MNHEY, CDR2 SMNVEV (reference sequence). V shed 3 bases and J shed 2 bases, with 16 bases lying between them. In nucleotides, the CDR3 is TGTGCCAGCAGTTTTAGGGGAGGGGGAGGAAACACTGAAGCTTTCTTT. It yields the protein CASSFRGGGGNTEAFF.

This clone was counted once. The gene calls are TRBV28 and TRBJ1-6, with D perhaps TRBD1 (6 bases). Trimming took off 4 bases at V and 2 bases at J, with 9 bases between the two ends. The V gene's germline CDR1 is MDHEN and CDR2 SYDVKM. CDR3 length: 15 residues. CDR3 amino acids: CASSSQGAYNSPLHF. The CDR3 nucleotides are TGTGCCAGCAGTTCACAGGGAGCCTATAATTCACCCCTCCACTTT.

This chain connects TRBV10-3 to TRBJ1-5, with D possibly being TRBD1 (5 bases). V lost 2 bases, J lost 3 bases, and 8 bases lay in between. Germline CDR1 ENHRY, CDR2 SYGVKD. The CDR3 contains 14 residues. The CDR3 sequence: CAISEQGFNQPQHF. The CDR3, as DNA: TGTGCCATCAGTGAGCAGGGATTCAATCAGCCCCAGCATTTT.

CDR3 nucleotide sequence: TGTGCCAGCACCTTAGGGGGCCTAGCGTTGAATGAGCAGTTCTTC. Translation: CASTLGGLALNEQFF. V gene TRBV28 combines with J gene TRBJ2-1; a weak D match, TRBD1 (7 bases). The CDR3 covers 15 residues. V shed 7 bases and J shed 7 bases, with 20 bases lying between them. CDR1 is MDHEN, CDR2 SYDVKM, per germline.

The chain has TRBV6-6 and TRBJ2-1; D possibly matches TRBD1 or TRBD2 (7 bases each). Germline V gene lookup returns CDR1 MNHNY and CDR2 SVGAGI (reference sequence). V was clipped by 2 bases and J by 6 bases, with 14 bases between them. The CDR3 is 15 residues long. This CDR3 is CASSYGRGGGNEQFF. The CDR3 nucleotides read TGTGCCAGCAGTTACGGCAGGGGGGGAGGCAATGAGCAGTTCTTC.

This clone has a handful of counts. J is TRBJ2-7 and V is TRBV28; D assignment may be TRBD1 or TRBD2 (5 bases each). The V gene lost 3 bases and the J gene lost 2 bases, with 26 bases spanning the gap. The germline V gene encodes CDR1 MDHEN and CDR2 SYDVKM. CDR3 length: 19 residues. The CDR3 DNA follows: TGTGCCAGCAGTTTGCTCACAACCATAACCGGGACGGGTACCTACGAGCAGTACTTC. It is translated as CASSLLTTITGTGTYEQYF.

The genes are TRBV4-3 and TRBJ2-5, with a possible D match to TRBD2 (7 bases). CDR1 is LGHNA and CDR2 is YSLEER in the germline V gene. V shed 0 bases and J shed 7 bases, with 15 bases lying between them. The CDR3 has 15 residues. As DNA, the CDR3 is TGCGCCAGCAGCCAAGAGTTTGGGGGCGGGGGGACCCAGTACTTC. Its protein is CASSQEFGGGGTQYF.

V and J are TRBV28 and TRBJ2-1, with D maybe TRBD1 (6 bases). Per germline, CDR1 MDHEN and CDR2 SYDVKM. V lost 6 bases and J 3 bases, leaving 21 bases between the germline ends. This CDR3 is built from 17 residues. The CDR3 is CASSPPKVGTLYNEQFF. The CDR3 coding sequence is TGTGCCAGCAGCCCCCCAAAAGTCGGGACACTCTACAATGAGCAGTTCTTC. The whole variable domain, filled in from reference TRBV28 and TRBJ2-1, reads DVKVTQSSRYLVKRTGEKVFLECVQDMDHENMFWYRQDPGLGLRLIYFSYDVKMKEKGDIPEGYSVSREKKERFSLILESASTNQTSMYLCASSPPKVGTLYNEQFFGPGTRLTVL.

The chain carries TRBV27 and TRBJ2-2; perhaps D is TRBD1 or TRBD2 (5 bases each). The germline V gene encodes CDR1 MNHEY and CDR2 SMNVEV (reference sequence). Trimming pared 8 bases from V and 0 bases from J, leaving 16 bases between. The CDR3 spans 16 residues. CDR3 nucleotides: TGTGCCAGCTCCAAACGGGACCGGCCGAACACCGGGGAGCTGTTTTTT. Its protein product is CASSKRDRPNTGELFF.

This clone was picked up one time. In DNA form, the CDR3 reads TGTGCCAGCAGCTTGCGGGAAAAGGGGGCGACTGAAGCTTTCTTT. Translating it yields CASSLREKGATEAFF. This sequence joins TRBV5-8 and TRBJ1-1; 7 positions agree with TRBD1. J gave up 5 bases and V 1 base, and 8 bases lay outside the gene matches. Germline assignment: CDR1 SGHTS and CDR2 YDEGEE. CDR3 size: 15 residues.

V usage is TRBV6-5 and J usage is TRBJ1-2; perhaps TRBD1 as D (6 bases). Germline lookup yields CDR1 MNHEY and CDR2 SVGAGI. V was clipped by 0 bases and J by 9 bases, with 20 bases between them. The CDR3 runs 16 residues. The CDR3 DNA follows: TGTGCCAGCAGTTACTCGAAGGGGGGGCCGGGGTGGAGCTACACCTTC. Translation gives CASSYSKGGPGWSYTF.

This clone was seen more than once but under ten times. The chain employs TRBV30 and TRBJ1-6, with D possibly being TRBD1 (5 bases). In germline, CDR1 is GTSNPN, CDR2 SVGIG (reference sequence). V shed 1 base and J shed 9 bases, with 13 bases lying between them. This CDR3 contains 14 residues. CDR3 amino acids: CAWSGGAMSSPLHF. The CDR3 nucleotides are TGTGCCTGGAGTGGCGGGGCGATGAGTTCACCCCTCCACTTT.

The chain links TRBV2 to TRBJ1-2; perhaps TRBD1 as D (5 bases). Germline-derived CDR1 and CDR2 are SNHLY and FYNNEI. Between the trimmed V and J ends, which lost 1 base and 5 bases, there was a span of 23 bases. The CDR3 has 18 amino acids. This CDR3 reads CASSEVRGLGLDPYGYTF. The CDR3 DNA follows: TGTGCCAGCAGTGAAGTACGGGGTTTGGGGCTCGACCCATATGGCTACACCTTC.

The CDR3 DNA reads as TGTGCCAGCTCGGAGGACAGGGCGAAACTGTTTTTT. This gives the protein CASSEDRAKLFF. V is TRBV18 and J is TRBJ1-4; 8 nucleotides align to TRBD1. This CDR3 contains 12 residues. Looked up from germline, CDR1 is KGHSH and CDR2 is LQKENI. V was pared by 6 bases and J by 11 bases, with 5 bases of the junction left unmatched.

The V call is TRBV6-5, the J call TRBJ1-1; 8 bases align to TRBD1. The CDR3 is 13 residues long. Germline CDR1 is MNHEY and CDR2 is SVGAGI. J gave up 11 bases and V 3 bases, and 8 bases lay outside the gene matches. CDR3 region: CASSYGQGRVAFF. In DNA form, the CDR3 reads TGTGCCAGCAGTTATGGACAGGGCCGGGTCGCTTTCTTT.

This chain connects TRBV25-1 to TRBJ1-2, with TRBD1 matching over 11 bases. The V segment lost 6 bases and the J segment 10 bases; nucleotides outside the gene matches: 4. Germline V gene data show CDR1 as MGHDK and CDR2 as SYGVNS. The CDR3 consists of 12 residues. CDR3 sequence: CASRPGQGDYTF. The CDR3 bases are TGTGCCAGCAGGCCGGGACAGGGGGACTACACCTTC.